The 9 T cell receptor beta chains below were found in one sample sequenced in a study of shared clonotypes between healthy human individuals. Produced via immunoSEQ multiplex PCR; TCRdb's table is partial and in-frame only. The repertoire has about 2,200,000 clones, roughly 91% of them found once; the top ten carry over 1.5%. The naive CD8 subset, CD45RO-negative cells positively selected for CCR7, excluded terminally differentiated effector memory CD45RA+ cells. Sequenced material: naive CD8+ T cells from PBMCs. The receptors here all came from a man in his late teens or twenties in good health. Some clones in this sample may be carry-over from other donors' samples.

This clone appeared a single time. The chain uses TRBV9 and TRBJ1-2, with 7 bases matching TRBD1. V lost 0 bases, J lost 5 bases, and 10 bases stayed unmatched. Germline V gene lookup returns CDR1 SGDLS and CDR2 YYNGEE. The CDR3 is 16 residues long. The CDR3 DNA reads as TGTGCCAGCAGCGTAGTCTCGCAGGGGGATCGATATGGCTACACCTTC. It translates to CASSVVSQGDRYGYTF. Drawing the rest from reference TRBV9 and TRBJ1-2, the complete variable domain is DSGVTQTPKHLITATGQRVTLRCSPRSGDLSVYWYQQSLDQGLQFLIQYYNGEERAKGNILERFSAQQFPDLHSELNLSSLELGDSALYFCASSVVSQGDRYGYTFGSGTRLTVV.

This chain uses TRBV5-1 with TRBJ2-1; 8 bases agree with TRBD2. The CDR3 covers 13 residues. V was pared by 6 bases and J by 9 bases, with 8 bases of the junction left unmatched. CDR1 is SGHRS, CDR2 YFSETQ, per germline. CDR3 DNA: TGCGCCAGCAACCCCACTAGCGGCAGTGAGCAGTTCTTC. Its protein product is CASNPTSGSEQFF.

This clone was observed once. This rearrangement joins TRBV7-2 to TRBJ2-5, with a tentative D call TRBD1 (6 bases). Between the trimmed V and J ends, which lost 5 bases and 4 bases, there was a span of 17 bases. Germline V gene data show CDR1 as SGHTA and CDR2 as FQGNSA. The CDR3 length is 15 residues. CDR3 DNA: TGTGCCAGCAGCCCCGGGACACGCTCCGGAGAGACCCAGTACTTC. Translated, it gives CASSPGTRSGETQYF.

The chain couples TRBV7-8 to TRBJ1-1; D possibly corresponds to TRBD1 (6 bases). Trimming pared 5 bases from V and 4 bases from J, leaving 14 bases between. Germline lookup yields CDR1 SGHVS and CDR2 FQNEAQ. The CDR3 consists of 14 residues. The CDR3 bases are TGTGCCAGCAGCCGCAGCCGAGGGGGCACTGAAGCTTTCTTT. Encoded protein: CASSRSRGGTEAFF.

This chain uses TRBV14 with TRBJ2-6; D remains unclear. V was trimmed by 4 bases and J by 3 bases, leaving 10 bases between them. The germline V gene has CDR1 SGHDN and CDR2 FVKESK. The CDR3 has 15 residues. In DNA, the CDR3 is TGTGCCAGCAGCCCGCCAGTTGTTGGGGCCAACGTCCTGACTTTC. This sequence encodes CASSPPVVGANVLTF. The variable domain in full, with the rest retrieved from reference TRBV14 and TRBJ2-6, is EAGVTQFPSHSVIEKGQTVTLRCDPISGHDNLYWYRRVMGKEIKFLLHFVKESKQDESGMPNNRFLAERTGGTYSTLKVQPAELEDSGVYFCASSPPVVGANVLTFGAGSRLTVL.

The V and J genes are TRBV9 and TRBJ2-2, with D hard to call. The germline V gene encodes CDR1 SGDLS and CDR2 YYNGEE. Trimming took off 5 bases at V and 3 bases at J, with 8 bases between the two ends. CDR3 length: 13 residues. The CDR3 here is CASRTADTGELFF. DNA of the CDR3: TGTGCCAGCAGGACCGCAGACACCGGGGAGCTGTTTTTT.

This rearrangement joins TRBV27 to TRBJ2-7, with 7 bases fitting TRBD1. This CDR3 comprises 13 residues. Germline lookup yields CDR1 MNHEY and CDR2 SMNVEV (reference sequence). J was trimmed by 2 bases and V by 7 bases; bases with no gene match: 5. The CDR3, as DNA: TGTGCCAGCACCGGGACAGCCCCCTACGAGCAGTACTTC. Translating it yields CASTGTAPYEQYF.

The chain has TRBV7-9 and TRBJ1-1; D perhaps matches TRBD1 (5 bases). V lost 4 bases to trimming and J lost 0 bases, with 12 bases between them. In germline, CDR1 is SEHNR, CDR2 FQNEAQ (reference sequence). The CDR3 runs 15 residues. The CDR3 spells CASSYPGTLNTEAFF. The CDR3 DNA reads TGTGCCAGCAGCTACCCCGGGACGCTGAACACTGAAGCTTTCTTT.

The CDR3 DNA reads TGCGCCAGCAGCCAAGGGGCAGGGGGTCCGTTAGAGCAGTTCTTC. Translation gives CASSQGAGGPLEQFF. The V and J genes are TRBV4-1 and TRBJ2-1; 7 bases fit TRBD1. CDR1 and CDR2 (germline): MGHRA, YSYEKL. The length of the CDR3 is 15 residues. V lost 1 base and J lost 10; bases outside the gene matches: 10.